This T cell receptor (beta chain) comes out of a study of identical twins. Overall study results and limits: Among beta out-of-frame sequences, excess sharing between twins appeared weaker.

TCRdb processed the 5' RACE reads anew with MiXCR; each CDR3 protein has one entry. Counted here are approximately 210,000 distinct CDR3 sequences, more than 15% occurring once; the ten biggest clones make up 35% to 45%. The sample holds a few counts of this clonotype. As yet, its antigen is unknown. The V and J ends lost 6 bases and 6 bases respectively, with 9 bases between them. The CDR3 loop spans 11 amino acids. This sample was shared with a second study, whose subject was T cells expressing NK-cell markers. That paper notes: More than five of the donors carried dominant NKG2C+ clonotypes that took up about 1.0-7.0% of their CD8+ T cells. These same clonotypes (in four donors) also led the CD3+CD56-NKG2C+ fraction.

The sequence came from a woman between 18 and 30 years old in good health. The sample consisted of CD8+ T cells sorted from blood. The V call is TRBV12-3 or TRBV12-4, the J call TRBJ2-7, with a tentative D call TRBD2 (7 bases). The CDR3 nucleotides read TGTGCCAGCAGGGGGGGGCTCGAGCAGTACTTC. This codes for CASRGGLEQYF.